Shown below are 9 T cell receptor beta chains from a single sample sequenced in a study of T cell responses to AZD1222 COVID-19 vaccine. Measured with immunoSEQ multiplex PCR; TCRdb has only the in-frame clones, and not every one. There are about 140,000 clones in the sample, with around 2.2% held by the top ten. Sequencing was done on a sample of peripheral blood. The receptors originated from an adult in good health.

The chain carries TRBV18 and TRBJ1-1; D is ambiguous. This CDR3 has 14 amino acids. Between the trimmed V and J ends, which lost 4 bases and 6 bases, there was a span of 15 bases. Germline V gene lookup returns CDR1 KGHSH and CDR2 LQKENI. This CDR3 is CASSRQSGSPEAFF. CDR3 in DNA: TGTGCCAGCTCACGCCAATCGGGGAGTCCTGAAGCTTTCTTT.

The chain recombines TRBV11-3 with TRBJ2-1; D is unclear. CDR1 and CDR2 (germline): SGHNT, YENEEA. V lost 3 bases and J 0 bases, leaving 9 bases between the germline ends. The CDR3 has 15 amino acids. The CDR3 nucleotides are TGTGCCAGCAGCTTTTCTCCGCGCTCCTACAATGAGCAGTTCTTC. It encodes CASSFSPRSYNEQFF.

This rearrangement joins TRBV7-3 to TRBJ2-3; D unresolved. The germline CDR1 and CDR2 sequences are SGHTA and FQGTGA. The ends were cut back, 4 bases at V and 1 base at J, with 6 bases in the middle. There are 13 residues in the CDR3. The DNA of the CDR3 is TGTGCCAGCAGCTCCCCCGGCACAGATACGCAGTATTTT. It yields the protein CASSSPGTDTQYF.

The chain is built from TRBV7-6 and TRBJ2-1; D remains unclear. There are 12 residues in the CDR3. Trimming pared 0 bases from V and 5 bases from J, leaving 2 bases between. Per the germline V gene, CDR1 is SGHVS and CDR2 is FNYEAQ. CDR3 bases: TGTGCCAGCAGCTTAGCGGACAATGAGCAGTTCTTC. The encoded protein is CASSLADNEQFF.

This chain uses TRBV7-9 with TRBJ1-5; the D gene is possibly TRBD1 (6 bases). This CDR3 has 12 amino acids. V gave up 6 bases and J gave up 7 bases, with 10 bases separating them. The V gene's germline CDR1 is SEHNR and CDR2 FQNEAQ (reference sequence). Here the CDR3 reads CASRGRGQPQHF. For the CDR3, the DNA is TGTGCCAGCAGGGGCAGGGGCCAGCCCCAGCATTTT. Full variable domain (remainder filled in from reference TRBV7-9 and TRBJ1-5): DTGVSQNPRHKITKRGQNVTFRCDPISEHNRLYWYRQTLGQGPEFLTYFQNEAQLEKSRLLSDRFSAERPKGSFSTLEIQRTEQGDSAMYLCASRGRGQPQHFGDGTRLSIL.

The J gene is TRBJ2-7, the V gene TRBV6-1; tentatively, D is TRBD2 (5 bases). The V end was cut by 0 bases, the J end by 2 bases, with 11 bases between. CDR1 and CDR2 from the germline V gene are MNHNS and SASEGT. The CDR3 extends over 15 amino acids. The CDR3 DNA follows: TGTGCCAGCAGTGAAGCAGACTACCATCCCTACGAGCAGTACTTC. Amino acids: CASSEADYHPYEQYF.

The DNA for the CDR3 is TGTGCCTGGAGTTCGTACAGGGGTTATGGCTACACCTTC. The encoded protein is CAWSSYRGYGYTF. The V gene is TRBV30, the J gene TRBJ1-2, with 7 positions matching TRBD1. Germline CDR1 and CDR2: GTSNPN and SVGIG (reference sequence). V shed 2 bases and J 5 bases; nucleotides not matched to a gene: 5. This CDR3 contains 13 residues. Combining the CDR3 with reference TRBV30 and TRBJ1-2 gives the whole variable domain SQTIHQWPATLVQPVGSPLSLECTVEGTSNPNLYWYRQAAGRGLQLLFYSVGIGQISSEVPQNLSASRPQDRQFILSSKKLLLSDSGFYLCAWSSYRGYGYTFGSGTRLTVV.

The V and J genes are TRBV2 and TRBJ2-7; D is uncertain. Germline V gene sequence: CDR1 SNHLY, CDR2 FYNNEI. The V gene lost 4 bases and the J gene lost 1 base, with 11 bases spanning the gap. The CDR3 is 14 residues long. The CDR3 nucleotides read TGTGCCAGCAGTGCCTTTGGCGGATCCTACGAGCAGTACTTC. This codes for CASSAFGGSYEQYF.

V is TRBV4-3 and J is TRBJ1-4, with TRBD1 matching 8 bases. The CDR3 consists of 17 residues. Losses at the gene ends were 0 bases for V and 5 bases for J; bases not matched to a gene: 8. From germline, CDR1 is LGHNA and CDR2 YSLEER. The CDR3 sequence is CASSQDSRTGRNEKLFF. In DNA, the CDR3 is TGCGCCAGCAGCCAAGACTCCCGGACAGGGAGGAATGAAAAACTGTTTTTT.